This T cell receptor (beta chain) is from a study of shared clonotypes between healthy human individuals. The wider study: Aged between 18 and 49, the donors were two women and a few men.

There are 16 residues in the CDR3. Germline loops: CDR1 SEHNR, CDR2 FQNEAQ (reference sequence). The V end lost 5 bases, the J end lost 8 bases, and 22 bases lay between the germline ends. When replicate PCRs were run on sorted subsets, they used 200 to 250 ng DNA, some 30,000 T cell genomes. Some clones are missing from TCRdb's copy, which holds only in-frame ones; the method was immunoSEQ multiplex PCR. The table has 750,000 to 1,000,000 clones, 80% to 95% seen once. Naive CD8 populations comprised CD45RO-negative cells positively selected for CCR7, excluding terminally differentiated effector memory CD45RA+ cells. Findings and caveats of the study: Some clonotypes were shared by all four sorted-subset donors, while others were not shared. The non-shared ones had lower generation probabilities than the shared ones. A few donors had around 5.5% of their naive CD4 clonotypes in common.

Remarks on this clone: Its antigen is currently unknown.

The rearrangement links TRBV7-9 to TRBJ2-1; perhaps TRBD1 as D (6 bases). The sequence was obtained from a man aged 30 to 39 in good health. The sample comprised naive CD8+ T cells sorted from blood. The CDR3 region has the DNA TGTGCCAGCAGCGAACTACAGGGTATGAGGGTTGATGAGCAGTTCTTC. Amino acid sequence: CASSELQGMRVDEQFF. Together with reference TRBV7-9 and TRBJ2-1, the CDR3 gives the full variable domain: DTGVSQNPRHKITKRGQNVTFRCDPISEHNRLYWYRQTLGQGPEFLTYFQNEAQLEKSRLLSDRFSAERPKGSFSTLEIQRTEQGDSAMYLCASSELQGMRVDEQFFGPGTRLTVL.